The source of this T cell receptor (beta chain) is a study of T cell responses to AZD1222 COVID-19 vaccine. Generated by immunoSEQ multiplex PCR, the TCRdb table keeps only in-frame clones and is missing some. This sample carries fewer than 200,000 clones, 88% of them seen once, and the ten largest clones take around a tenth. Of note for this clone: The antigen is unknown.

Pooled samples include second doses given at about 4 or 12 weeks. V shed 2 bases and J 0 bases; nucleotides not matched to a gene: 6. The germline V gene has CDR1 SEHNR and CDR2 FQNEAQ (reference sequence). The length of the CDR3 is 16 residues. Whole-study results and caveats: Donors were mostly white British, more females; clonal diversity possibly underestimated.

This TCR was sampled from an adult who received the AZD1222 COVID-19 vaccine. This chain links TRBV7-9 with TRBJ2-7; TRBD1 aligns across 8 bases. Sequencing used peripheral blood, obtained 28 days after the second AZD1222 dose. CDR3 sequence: CASSLKQGGDSYEQYF. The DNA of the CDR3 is TGTGCCAGCAGCTTAAAACAGGGGGGAGACTCCTACGAGCAGTACTTC.